The rows below give T cell receptor beta chains drawn from one sample of a study of blood T cell repertoires in COVID-19. Sequenced by immunoSEQ multiplex PCR; TCRdb stores in-frame clones only, minus some. The sample consists of some 310,000 clones, 90% of them appearing once. Input material: peripheral blood. All receptors come from a woman in her thirties or forties with COVID-19, enrolled during active disease. Each CDR3 is given with its conserved first and last residue. D genes are given only for firm matches. Some rows have no size entry. The others give once, few or many, or a class for an expanded clone.

d_gene,j_gene,v_gene,abundance,CDR3nt,CDR3aa
NA,TRBJ1-2,TRBV29-1,NA,TGCAGCGTTGCCCCGGCTGGAGGCTATGGCTACACCTTC,CSVAPAGGYGYTF
NA,TRBJ2-7,TRBV19,NA,TGTGCCAGTAGTATCGGGGAGATCTACGAGCAGTACTTC,CASSIGEIYEQYF
NA,TRBJ1-1,TRBV5-6,NA,TGTGCCAGCAGCTTGGCTACGCTGCTCTTCTTT,CASSLATLLFF
TRBD1,TRBJ2-1,TRBV10-3,NA,TGTGCCATCAGTTTGGGACAGGGGGCTCTCAATGAGCAGTTCTTC,CAISLGQGALNEQFF
TRBD2,TRBJ2-5,TRBV4-3,NA,TGCGCCAGCAGCCAAGATCACGGGGGGGCCTCTCAAGAGACCCAGTACTTC,CASSQDHGGASQETQYF
NA,TRBJ2-3,TRBV4-1,NA,TGCGCCAGCAGCCGAGTAGAGTCGACAGATACGCAGTATTTT,CASSRVESTDTQYF
NA,TRBJ1-4,TRBV7-3,NA,TGTGCCAGCAGCCCGGGGGGAGCAACTAATGAAAAACTGTTTTTT,CASSPGGATNEKLFF
TRBD2,TRBJ2-3,TRBV6-5,once,TGTGCCAGCAGTCTCTTAGCGGGGGCAGGTGATACGCAGTATTTT,CASSLLAGAGDTQYF
NA,TRBJ2-2,TRBV7-2,NA,TGTGCCAGCAGCTTAGCCGGGGGCACCGGGGAGCTGTTTTTT,CASSLAGGTGELFF
TRBD2,TRBJ2-7,TRBV5-6,NA,TGTGCCAGCGGGCTACTAGCGGGAGCCCCCTACGAGCAGTACTTC,CASGLLAGAPYEQYF
NA,TRBJ2-5,TRBV27,NA,TGTGCCAGCAGTTTATCTTCCCTAGTTAGGAAGACCCAGTACTTC,CASSLSSLVRKTQYF
NA,TRBJ1-1,TRBV12-5,NA,TGTGCTAGTGGTTTGGTCCCAGGCGTGAACACTGAAGCTTTCTTT,CASGLVPGVNTEAFF
NA,TRBJ2-6,TRBV13,NA,TGTGCCAGCAGCGTGGGAGGTCGCTCTGGGGCCAACGTCCTGACTTTC,CASSVGGRSGANVLTF
NA,TRBJ1-5,TRBV29-1,few,TGCAGCGTTGGGGACACTTCGAACTCTCAGCCCCAGCATTTT,CSVGDTSNSQPQHF